Each of the 6 T cell receptor beta chains below was sequenced from the same sample in a study of T cell repertoires in cytomegalovirus infection. Their antigens are not known. A single record per CDR3 protein comes from TCRdb applying MiXCR to the reads. The table lists approximately 76,000 distinct CDR3 sequences, roughly a quarter of them singletons. Here the sequenced sample was CD8+ T cells from cultured PBMCs, taken from culture after CMV antigen stimulation. These receptors were taken from a human donor in good health (CMV status not recorded). Some clones in this sample may be carry-over from other donors' samples.

This clonotype was recorded at least ten times. The CDR3 sequence: CASSPPGSSGSTDTQYF. DNA for the CDR3: TGTGCCAGCAGTCCCCCCGGGTCTAGCGGAAGCACAGATACGCAGTATTTT. This chain connects TRBV27 to TRBJ2-3, with 7 bases matching TRBD2. The CDR3 runs 17 residues. The ends lost 5 bases at V and 0 bases at J; junction bases unmatched: 11. Germline CDR1 MNHEY, CDR2 SMNVEV (reference sequence).

For the CDR3, the DNA is TGCGCCAGCAGTTTGGGACAGGGTCCCTACGAGCAGTACTTC. This encodes CASSLGQGPYEQYF. V and J are TRBV10-2 and TRBJ2-7, with 9 bases lining up with TRBD1. Trimming removed 5 bases from V and 2 bases from J; junction bases left unmatched: 4. Looked up from germline, CDR1 is WSHSY and CDR2 is SAAADI. The CDR3 contains 14 residues.

This clonotype was detected only a few times. V usage is TRBV20-1 and J usage is TRBJ2-1; tentatively, D is TRBD1 (6 bases). Trimming cost V 3 bases and J 4 bases, with 13 bases left between them. CDR1 is DFQATT and CDR2 is SNEGSKA in the germline V gene (reference sequence). The CDR3 is 14 residues long. Written as DNA, the CDR3 is TGCAGTGCTAGGATTGACGACAGGTACAATGAGCAGTTCTTC. This encodes CSARIDDRYNEQFF.

In its sample, this clonotype was seen many times. This chain connects TRBV7-9 to TRBJ2-7, with unresolved D. CDR3 length: 12 residues. Germline values: CDR1 SEHNR, CDR2 FQNEAQ (reference sequence). Trimming removed 3 bases at V and 4 bases at J, with 7 bases between. The CDR3 DNA sequence: TGTGCCAGCAGCTTTTCTTCTTACGAGCAGTACTTC. It is translated as CASSFSSYEQYF. Full variable domain (rest looked up from reference TRBV7-9 and TRBJ2-7): DTGVSQNPRHKITKRGQNVTFRCDPISEHNRLYWYRQTLGQGPEFLTYFQNEAQLEKSRLLSDRFSAERPKGSFSTLEIQRTEQGDSAMYLCASSFSSYEQYFGPGTRLTVT.

This clonotype occurred a few times. The chain recombines TRBV4-3 with TRBJ1-5; no clear D gene. The CDR3 runs 16 residues. Per germline, CDR1 LGHNA and CDR2 YSLEER. Trimming pared 0 bases from V and 1 base from J, leaving 10 bases between. CDR3 in amino acids: CASSQEVAASNQPQHF. CDR3 sequence (DNA): TGCGCCAGCAGCCAAGAGGTGGCAGCGAGCAATCAGCCCCAGCATTTT.

Ten or more counts support this clonotype. The chain carries TRBV7-2 and TRBJ1-1, with 10 nucleotides matching TRBD1. J gave up 10 bases and V 5 bases, and 7 bases lay outside the gene matches. Germline CDR1 is SGHTA and CDR2 is FQGNSA. This CDR3 region has 13 residues. The DNA for the CDR3 is TGTGCCAGCAGCCCTCAGACAGGGGGCACAGCTTTCTTT. Translating it yields CASSPQTGGTAFF.